This entry is about one T cell receptor (beta chain). The antigen remains undetermined. This sample was included in a study of T cells in Graves' hyperthyroidism and ophthalmopathy. General study results and limits: In the blood, most expanded thyroid clonotypes above 0.001 appeared as well. A median approximately 6.5 months before onset, the model predicted ophthalmopathy.

Germline lookup yields CDR1 SGDLS and CDR2 YYNGEE. The CDR3 loop spans 16 amino acids. J lost 4 bases, V lost 4 bases, and 11 bases had no gene match. Researchers amplified the TCR beta CDR3 regions from RNA transcripts. The study used the HTBI primer set for a first-round RT-PCR of the TCR CDR3. TCRdb used MiXCR to reprocess the multiplex PCR reads, holding one entry per CDR3 protein. There are around 520,000 distinct CDR3 sequences in the sample; approximately 14% occur only once, and less than 20% lies in the top ten. The sequencing input was blood. This TCR came from a woman aged 18-29 years with Graves' hyperthyroidism. The chain links TRBV9 to TRBJ2-3, with TRBD2 matching 8 bases. The CDR3 loop reads CASSYLSGIIADTQYF. The CDR3 DNA reads as TGTGCCAGCAGCTACCTTAGCGGGATCATTGCAGATACGCAGTATTTT. The full variable domain, rest sourced from reference TRBV9 and TRBJ2-3, is DSGVTQTPKHLITATGQRVTLRCSPRSGDLSVYWYQQSLDQGLQFLIQYYNGEERAKGNILERFSAQQFPDLHSELNLSSLELGDSALYFCASSYLSGIIADTQYFGPGTRLTVL.